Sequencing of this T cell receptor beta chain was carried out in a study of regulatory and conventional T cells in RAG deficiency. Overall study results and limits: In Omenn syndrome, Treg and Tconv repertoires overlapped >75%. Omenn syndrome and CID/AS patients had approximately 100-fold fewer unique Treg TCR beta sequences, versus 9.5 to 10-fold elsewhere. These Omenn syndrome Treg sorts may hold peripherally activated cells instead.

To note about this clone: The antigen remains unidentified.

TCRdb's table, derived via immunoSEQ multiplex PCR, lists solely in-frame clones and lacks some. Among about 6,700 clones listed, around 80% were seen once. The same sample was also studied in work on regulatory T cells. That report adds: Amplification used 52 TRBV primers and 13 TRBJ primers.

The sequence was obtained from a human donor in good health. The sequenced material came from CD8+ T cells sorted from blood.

The CDR3 DNA follows: TGTGCCAGCAGCTTAGCTGGTAGCGGGGGGCCAGGATCCTACGAGCAGTACTTC. Its translation is CASSLAGSGGPGSYEQYF. The rearrangement uses TRBV7-6 and TRBJ2-7, with 10 bases fitting TRBD2. The trim removed 0 bases at V and 1 base at J, leaving 9 bases unmatched. Germline V CDR1 and CDR2: SGHVS, FNYEAQ. The CDR3 is made up of 18 amino acids.